This TCR beta chain was identified during a study of shared clonotypes between healthy human individuals. On the study more broadly: The composition of the donors was a couple of women and three men aged 18 to 49.

The study's findings and limits: Sharing across a few donors was seen in 4% to 5% of naive CD4 clonotypes. Against clonotypes common to all four donors, non-shared ones had lower generation probabilities.

Data came from immunoSEQ multiplex PCR; TCRdb stores just in-frame clones and leaves some out. The data show about 2.3 million clones, with 80% to 95% seen just once and 0.37% held by the top ten. Worth noting for this clone: Its specificity is unknown.

Per germline, CDR1 SGHTA and CDR2 FQGTGA. The CDR3 consists of 14 residues. V dropped 5 bases and J dropped 6; count of bases not matched to a gene: 6. The V call is TRBV7-3, the J call TRBJ2-1; TRBD1 matches 8 bases. The source is a man between 18 and 35 years old in good health. Some clones in this sample may be carry-over from other donors' samples. Sequencing used naive CD4+ T cells from PBMCs. The sample's subset: CD45RA+ positively selected. The CDR3 sequence: CASSLGQGSNEQFF. In nucleotides, the CDR3 is TGTGCCAGCAGCCTTGGACAGGGTAGCAATGAGCAGTTCTTC.